These 14 T cell receptor beta chains were sequenced from one sample in a study of shared T cell receptors in the human thymus. Some clones are missing from TCRdb's copy, which holds only in-frame ones; the method was immunoSEQ multiplex PCR. The table includes around 730,000 clones, over 75% detected once. These data also formed part of another study, on human thymus T cells.

The sequenced sample consisted of thymocytes. Every receptor here comes from a girl less than two years old with a congenital heart defect.

The V call is TRBV28, the J call TRBJ2-1; maybe TRBD2 (6 bases). Between the trimmed V and J ends, which lost 5 bases and 2 bases, there was a span of 13 bases. The CDR3 has 15 amino acids. Per the germline V gene, CDR1 is MDHEN and CDR2 is SYDVKM. CDR3 DNA: TGTGCCAGCAGTCTGTGGGGAGGCACCTACAATGAGCAGTTCTTC. This codes for CASSLWGGTYNEQFF.

V gene TRBV19 combines with J gene TRBJ2-1; D is unclear. V was pared by 9 bases and J by 8 bases, with 17 bases between. Germline V gene lookup returns CDR1 LNHDA and CDR2 SQIVND (reference sequence). The CDR3 has 13 amino acids. CDR3 nucleotide sequence: TGTGCCAGCAGCCCTATCAGGTCTTATGAGCAGTTCTTC. It translates to CASSPIRSYEQFF.

The chain recombines TRBV10-3 with TRBJ1-2; TRBD1 might be the D (6 bases). V was cut by 6 bases and J by 6 bases, with 14 bases left in between. The germline CDR1 and CDR2 sequences are ENHRY and SYGVKD. The CDR3 runs 13 residues. Written as DNA, the CDR3 is TGTGCCATCAGGGAGACAGGTGAACATGGCTACACCTTC. Its translation: CAIRETGEHGYTF.

The rearrangement uses TRBV9 and TRBJ2-2, with D maybe TRBD1 (6 bases). CDR1 and CDR2 (germline): SGDLS, YYNGEE. This CDR3 is 15 amino acids long. V gave up 2 bases and J gave up 3 bases, with 11 bases separating them. The CDR3 bases are TGTGCCAGCAGCGTCGGACAGCTTCACACCGGGGAGCTGTTTTTT. Protein sequence: CASSVGQLHTGELFF.

The rearrangement joins TRBV25-1 to TRBJ2-2; D unclear. The V gene's germline CDR1 is MGHDK and CDR2 SYGVNS. This CDR3 has 15 residues. With 1 base removed from V and 4 bases from J, the gap between germline ends came to 10 bases. DNA of the CDR3: TGTGCCAGCAGTGAATCGCGGCTCAGCACCGGGGAGCTGTTTTTT. Protein product: CASSESRLSTGELFF. Full variable domain (rest looked up from reference TRBV25-1 and TRBJ2-2): EADIYQTPRYLVIGTGKKITLECSQTMGHDKMYWYQQDPGMELHLIHYSYGVNSTEKGDLSSESTVSRIRTEHFPLTLESARPSHTSQYLCASSESRLSTGELFFGEGSRLTVL.

The J gene is TRBJ2-6, the V gene TRBV7-2; the D gene is possibly TRBD1 (5 bases). V lost 2 bases and J 0 bases, leaving 17 bases between the germline ends. CDR1 and CDR2 from the germline V gene are SGHTA and FQGNSA. This CDR3 is built from 19 residues. CDR3 DNA sequence: TGTGCCAGCAGCTTATTGATTTACAGCCAGGGCTCTGGGGCCAACGTCCTGACTTTC. It specifies CASSLLIYSQGSGANVLTF.

The chain is built from TRBV6-5 and TRBJ1-1; D is uncertain. Germline assignment: CDR1 MNHEY and CDR2 SVGAGI. This CDR3 is built from 14 residues. V was shortened by 2 bases and J by 10 bases, with 17 bases between the two germline ends. Here the CDR3 reads CASSYVGVRSGAFF. The CDR3 coding sequence is TGTGCCAGCAGTTACGTCGGGGTTAGGTCGGGAGCTTTCTTT.

The gene calls are TRBV10-3 and TRBJ1-5, with D tentatively TRBD1 (5 bases). Trimming shortened V by 0 bases and J by 3 bases, and 15 bases separated the two germline ends. This CDR3 spans 17 amino acids. The V gene's germline CDR1 is ENHRY and CDR2 SYGVKD. In nucleotides, the CDR3 is TGTGCCATCAGTGAGTCGGAAGGGGCACGGTACAATCAGCCCCAGCATTTT. It encodes CAISESEGARYNQPQHF.

Here the CDR3 DNA reads TGCGCCAGCAGCCAAGAAGACCGGAGTAGAGGCTACACCTTC. This translates into CASSQEDRSRGYTF. This chain uses TRBV4-1 with TRBJ1-2, with no clear D. The CDR3 runs 14 residues. V lost 0 bases and J lost 8, with 13 bases in between. The germline CDR1 and CDR2 sequences are MGHRA and YSYEKL.

The V call is TRBV10-3, the J call TRBJ1-5, with TRBD1 as a possible D gene (6 bases). The germline gives CDR1 ENHRY, CDR2 SYGVKD. CDR3 length: 13 amino acids. The V end was cut by 3 bases, the J end by 4 bases, with 7 bases between. CDR3 nucleotide sequence: TGTGCCATCAGTGAAAGGGGGAATCAGCCCCAGCATTTT. It specifies CAISERGNQPQHF.

Note on this clone: Compared with germline, one end of the junction differs, possibly owing to a read error. The chain recombines TRBV6-1 with TRBJ2-5; 8 bases align to TRBD2. The CDR3 totals 21 residues. Germline assignment: CDR1 MNHNS and CDR2 SASEGT. CDR3 protein: CASSQAGLSGAQIQGRETQYF. The CDR3 DNA reads as TGTGCCAGCAGTCAAGCGGGCCTTAGCGGGGCCCAGATCCAGGGCAGGGAGACCCAGTACTTC.

J is TRBJ1-1 and V is TRBV10-2; weak D call: TRBD1 (5 bases). The CDR3 totals 16 residues. Trimming removed 3 bases from V and 2 bases from J, with 16 bases in between. The V gene's germline CDR1 is WSHSY and CDR2 SAAADI. CDR3 in amino acids: CASSDAQGSGNTEAFF. CDR3 nucleotide sequence: TGCGCCAGCAGTGACGCCCAGGGATCGGGTAACACTGAAGCTTTCTTT.

The chain has TRBV21-1 and TRBJ2-5; TRBD2, the table's D call, was not compared with the DNA. TRBV21-1 is reported as a pseudogene. The CDR3 contains 15 residues. The CDR3 is CASSSFGGRWGTQYF. CDR3 coding DNA: TGTGCCAGCAGCTCCTTCGGGGGGCGATGGGGGACCCAGTACTTC.

The chain combines TRBV5-1 with TRBJ1-4; D gene uncertain. This CDR3 region has 15 residues. Per the germline V gene, CDR1 is SGHRS and CDR2 is YFSETQ. V lost 0 bases and J 2 bases, leaving 8 bases between the germline ends. Here the CDR3 DNA reads TGCGCCAGCAGCTTGGGATACGCGACTAATGAAAAACTGTTTTTT. It specifies CASSLGYATNEKLFF.